This T cell receptor beta chain was captured in a study of cytomegalovirus exposure and HLA in healthy donors. Study overall: Counted in an early data release were about 86 million unique TCRs from HLA-typed donors. Findings of the study overall: It was likely that a cluster of highly shared sequence variants was a sequencing artifact. Of the V segments, some could not be distinguished, including TRBV6-2 and TRBV6-3, and were excluded. Cytomegalovirus-associated status was assigned to around 160 TCR beta chains.

PCR amplification relied on 60 Vbeta primers (plus 13 Jbeta primers). Profiling relied on immunoSEQ multiplex PCR, and the TCRdb table lists in-frame clones only, not all of them. The table has hundreds of thousands of clones, roughly 70% seen once; the top ten hold roughly 2.4%. With regard to this clone: Its antigen is unidentified.

Germline-derived CDR1 and CDR2 are ENHRY and SYGVKD. With 4 bases removed from V and 0 bases from J, the gap between germline ends came to 20 bases. This CDR3 has 18 residues. The V call is TRBV10-3, the J call TRBJ2-3, with D possibly being TRBD2 (6 bases). This sequence was found in a female donor in good health and CMV-seronegative. The sample taken for sequencing was PBMCs. The CDR3 protein is CAISAPPGLQLSTDTQYF. CDR3 sequence (DNA): TGTGCCATCAGTGCCCCTCCGGGACTTCAACTAAGCACAGATACGCAGTATTTT.